This T cell receptor beta chain was identified during a study of blood T cell repertoires in COVID-19. The wider study: Whether acute or convalescent, the COVID-19 samples came from the United States, Italy and Spain.

Per the study methods: Amplification from reference gene primers served as the basis for estimated nucleated cell counts. Produced via immunoSEQ multiplex PCR; TCRdb's table is partial and in-frame only. The V and J calls and clone size come from that table; D and trimming were worked out from the DNA. The sample holds about 300,000 clones, roughly nine tenths seen once. This clonotype was obtained from a woman in her twenties or thirties who had recovered from COVID-19. The sample comprised PBMCs or T cells enriched from blood (not recorded which).

The CDR3 DNA is TGTGCCAGCAGCTTTACCCGGACAGGGGATTATAATTCACCCCTCCACTTT. Its translation is CASSFTRTGDYNSPLHF. J is TRBJ1-6 and V is TRBV28; 9 bases agree with TRBD1. The CDR3 length is 17 residues. Germline V gene sequence: CDR1 MDHEN, CDR2 SYDVKM. Losses at the gene ends were 6 bases for V and 4 bases for J; bases not matched to a gene: 10.